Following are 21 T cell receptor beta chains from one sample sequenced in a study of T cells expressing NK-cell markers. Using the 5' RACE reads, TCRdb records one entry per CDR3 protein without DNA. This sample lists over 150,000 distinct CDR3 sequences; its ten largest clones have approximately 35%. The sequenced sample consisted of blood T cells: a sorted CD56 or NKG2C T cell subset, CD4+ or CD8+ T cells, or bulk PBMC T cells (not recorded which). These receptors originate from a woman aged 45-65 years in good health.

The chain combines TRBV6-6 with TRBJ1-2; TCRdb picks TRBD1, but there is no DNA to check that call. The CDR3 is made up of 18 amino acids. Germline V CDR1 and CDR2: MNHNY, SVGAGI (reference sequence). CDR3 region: CASSYSTPWTGKDYGYTF.

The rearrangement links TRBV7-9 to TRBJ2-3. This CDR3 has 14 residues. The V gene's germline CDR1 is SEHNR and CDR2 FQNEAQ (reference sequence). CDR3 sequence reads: CASSLSGFTDTQYF. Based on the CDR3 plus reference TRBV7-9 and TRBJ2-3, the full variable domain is DTGVSQNPRHKITKRGQNVTFRCDPISEHNRLYWYRQTLGQGPEFLTYFQNEAQLEKSRLLSDRFSAERPKGSFSTLEIQRTEQGDSAMYLCASSLSGFTDTQYFGPGTRLTVL.

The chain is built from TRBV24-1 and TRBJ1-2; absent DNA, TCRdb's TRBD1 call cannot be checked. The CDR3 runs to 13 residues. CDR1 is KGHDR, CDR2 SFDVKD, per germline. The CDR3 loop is CATSDQRTGGYTF.

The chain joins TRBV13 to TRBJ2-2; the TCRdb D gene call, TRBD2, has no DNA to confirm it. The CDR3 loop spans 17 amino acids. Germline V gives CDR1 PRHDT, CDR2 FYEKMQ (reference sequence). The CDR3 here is CASSPRLAGVNTGELFF.

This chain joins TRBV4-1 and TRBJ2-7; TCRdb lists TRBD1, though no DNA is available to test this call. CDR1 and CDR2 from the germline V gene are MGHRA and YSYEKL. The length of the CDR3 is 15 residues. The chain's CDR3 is CASSHGQGNAYEQYF.

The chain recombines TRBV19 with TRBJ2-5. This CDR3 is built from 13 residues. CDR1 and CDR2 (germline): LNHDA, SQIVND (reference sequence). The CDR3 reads CASRSEVQETQYF. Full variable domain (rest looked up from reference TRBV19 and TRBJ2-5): DGGITQSPKYLFRKEGQNVTLSCEQNLNHDAMYWYRQDPGQGLRLIYYSQIVNDFQKGDIAEGYSVSREKKESFPLTVTSAQKNPTAFYLCASRSEVQETQYFGPGTRLLVL.

CDR3 protein: CASSLIQNEQFF. The chain employs TRBV5-1 and TRBJ2-1. Germline CDR1 and CDR2: SGHRS and YFSETQ. The CDR3 totals 12 residues. Full variable domain (remainder filled in from reference TRBV5-1 and TRBJ2-1): KAGVTQTPRYLIKTRGQQVTLSCSPISGHRSVSWYQQTPGQGLQFLFEYFSETQRNKGNFPGRFSGRQFSNSRSEMNVSTLELGDSALYLCASSLIQNEQFFGPGTRLTVL.

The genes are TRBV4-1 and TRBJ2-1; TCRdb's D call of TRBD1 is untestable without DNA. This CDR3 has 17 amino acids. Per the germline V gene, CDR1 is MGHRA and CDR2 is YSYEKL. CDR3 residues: CASSQVPGKRSYNEQFF.

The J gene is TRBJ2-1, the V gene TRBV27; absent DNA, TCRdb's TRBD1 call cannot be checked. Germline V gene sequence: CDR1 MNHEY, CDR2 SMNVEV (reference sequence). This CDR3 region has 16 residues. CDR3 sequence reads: CASSSLRDSLYNEQFF.

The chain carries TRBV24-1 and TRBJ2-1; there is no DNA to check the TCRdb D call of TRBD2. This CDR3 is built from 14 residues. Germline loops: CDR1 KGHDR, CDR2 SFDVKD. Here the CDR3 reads CATSRAGGAGEQFF.

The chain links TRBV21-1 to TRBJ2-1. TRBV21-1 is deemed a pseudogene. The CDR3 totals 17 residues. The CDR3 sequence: CAGWQALDSNSYNEQFF.

The CDR3 region is CASSSGTSGAVKDTQYF. J is TRBJ2-3 and V is TRBV12-3 or TRBV12-4; TCRdb indicates TRBD2, and absent DNA this call remains unverified. The CDR3 covers 17 residues.

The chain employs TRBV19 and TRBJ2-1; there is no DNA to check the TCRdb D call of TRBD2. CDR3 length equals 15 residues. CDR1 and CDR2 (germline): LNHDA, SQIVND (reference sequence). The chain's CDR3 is CASTLLAGAYNEQFF. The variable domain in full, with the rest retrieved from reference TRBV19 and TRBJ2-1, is DGGITQSPKYLFRKEGQNVTLSCEQNLNHDAMYWYRQDPGQGLRLIYYSQIVNDFQKGDIAEGYSVSREKKESFPLTVTSAQKNPTAFYLCASTLLAGAYNEQFFGPGTRLTVL.

The CDR3 spells CASRRLAILTDTQYF. The rearrangement joins TRBV28 to TRBJ2-3; the D call of TRBD2 rests on TCRdb alone, since no DNA is present to check it. Germline CDR1 is MDHEN and CDR2 is SYDVKM. The CDR3 extends over 15 amino acids.

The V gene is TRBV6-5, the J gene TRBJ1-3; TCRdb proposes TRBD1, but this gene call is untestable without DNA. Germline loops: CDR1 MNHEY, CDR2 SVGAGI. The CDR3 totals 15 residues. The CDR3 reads CASSYLADSGNTIYF.

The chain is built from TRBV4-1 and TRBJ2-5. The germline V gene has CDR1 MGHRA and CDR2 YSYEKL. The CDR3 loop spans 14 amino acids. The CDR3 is CASSSLYGLETQYF.

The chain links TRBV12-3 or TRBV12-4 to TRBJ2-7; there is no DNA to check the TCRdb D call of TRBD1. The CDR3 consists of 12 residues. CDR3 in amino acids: CASSWGRPEQYF.

The CDR3 here is CASSSANHNEQYF. The chain has TRBV7-9 and TRBJ2-7. Germline V CDR1 and CDR2: SEHNR, FQNEAQ (reference sequence). The CDR3 totals 13 residues.

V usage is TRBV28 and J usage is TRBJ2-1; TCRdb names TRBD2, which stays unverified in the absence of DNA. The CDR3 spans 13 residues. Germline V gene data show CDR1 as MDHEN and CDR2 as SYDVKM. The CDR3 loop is CASRPGTSIEQFF.

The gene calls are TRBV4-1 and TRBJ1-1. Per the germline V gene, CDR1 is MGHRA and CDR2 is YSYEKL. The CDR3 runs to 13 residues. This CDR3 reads CASSQSRANEAFF.

CDR3 residues: CASSLRGRITEAFF. J is TRBJ1-1 and V is TRBV11-2. The germline V gene encodes CDR1 SGHAT and CDR2 FQNNGV. CDR3 length: 14 amino acids.